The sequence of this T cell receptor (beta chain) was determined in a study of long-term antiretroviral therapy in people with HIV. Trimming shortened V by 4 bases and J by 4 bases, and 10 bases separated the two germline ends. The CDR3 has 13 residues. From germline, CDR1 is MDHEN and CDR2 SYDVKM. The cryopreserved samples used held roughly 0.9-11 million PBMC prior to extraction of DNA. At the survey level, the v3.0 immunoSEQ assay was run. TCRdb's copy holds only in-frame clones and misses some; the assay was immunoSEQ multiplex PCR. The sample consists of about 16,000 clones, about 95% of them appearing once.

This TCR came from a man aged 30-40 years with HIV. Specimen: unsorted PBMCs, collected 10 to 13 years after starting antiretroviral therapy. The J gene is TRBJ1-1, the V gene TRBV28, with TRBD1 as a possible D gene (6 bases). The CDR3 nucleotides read TGTGCCAGCAGTTACAGGGTCGGCACTGAAGCTTTCTTT. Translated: CASSYRVGTEAFF.